Sequencing of this T cell receptor (beta chain) was carried out in a study of shared clonotypes between healthy human individuals. Caucasian adults residing in Nashville, Tennessee made up all the donors. Points on this clone: Other DNA sequences in this specimen translate into the identical CDR3.

Execution of the assay was at deep level. Among the unsorted PBMC samples, replicate PCRs used 300 ng DNA, 25,000 to 30,000 T cell genomes. Under the authors' procedure: Filtering differed, since immunoSEQ gave only junction sequences and no quality scores. Repertoires were generated with immunoSEQ multiplex PCR, while TCRdb's copy carries only in-frame clones and drops some. V, J and clone size reflect that table, while D and trimming were determined from the DNA. The data hold approximately 460,000 clones, with roughly three quarters observed a single time. This CDR3 has 15 amino acids. In germline, CDR1 is MGHRA, CDR2 YSYEKL. The V gene end was trimmed by 3 bases and the J gene end by 4 bases; junction bases not matched to a gene: 7.

This receptor was taken from a woman in her 40s in good health. Some clones in this sample may be carry-over from other donors' samples. The sample taken for sequencing was PBMCs. The rearrangement links TRBV4-1 to TRBJ1-1; 8 bases align to TRBD1. CDR3 protein: CASSHPDRESTEAFF. The CDR3, as DNA: TGCGCCAGCAGCCATCCGGACAGGGAGAGCACTGAAGCTTTCTTT.